This T cell receptor (beta chain) is from a study of T cell responses to AZD1222 COVID-19 vaccine. The table came from immunoSEQ multiplex PCR; TCRdb's copy has only in-frame clones and leaves some out. The table includes more than 140,000 clones, around 90% detected once. Trimming stripped 4 bases from V and 3 bases from J, with 12 bases between. This CDR3 comprises 14 residues. The germline CDR1 and CDR2 sequences are KGHSH and LQKENI. The chain recombines TRBV18 with TRBJ2-5; a weak D match, TRBD1 (6 bases). The source was peripheral blood, collected on day 0 of AZD1222 vaccination. This TCR came from an adult in good health. CDR3 bases: TGTGCCAGCTCACAACAGGGAAAGAAAGAGACCCAGTACTTC. Protein product: CASSQQGKKETQYF.